Listed below are T cell receptor beta chains from one sample, sequenced in a study of T cell responses to AZD1222 COVID-19 vaccine. Data came from immunoSEQ multiplex PCR; TCRdb stores just in-frame clones and leaves some out. The sample records roughly 80,000 clones, about 91% being singletons. Material: peripheral blood, obtained 28 days after the second AZD1222 dose. All receptors derive from an adult who received the AZD1222 COVID-19 vaccine. Both conserved end residues are part of each CDR3. The order of the fields is CDR3 DNA, CDR3 protein, J gene, D gene, V gene, clone size. The D gene is left open where the match is weak. Clone size is not always given. Where it is, it says once, few, many or a class for expanded clones.

CDR3 DNA: TGTGCCAGCAGCCAAGATGACCAGCCCCAGCATTTT
CDR3 protein: CASSQDDQPQHF
J gene: TRBJ1-5
D gene: NA
V gene: TRBV3-1/TRBV3-2
clone size: once

CDR3 DNA: TGCAGTGCTAGTTGGCTAGCGGGAAGGAGCTCCTACAATGAGCAGTTCTTC
CDR3 protein: CSASWLAGRSSYNEQFF
J gene: TRBJ2-1
D gene: TRBD2
V gene: TRBV20-1
clone size: once

CDR3 DNA: TGTGCCAGCAGTTCAATGGGGCAGCCCCAGCATTTT
CDR3 protein: CASSSMGQPQHF
J gene: TRBJ1-5
D gene: NA
V gene: TRBV27
clone size: NA

CDR3 DNA: TGTGCCAGCAGCGTAGGGGGACTAGCCTACGAGCAGTACTTC
CDR3 protein: CASSVGGLAYEQYF
J gene: TRBJ2-7
D gene: TRBD2
V gene: TRBV9
clone size: NA

CDR3 DNA: TGTGCCATCAGGTCGGACAGGGGTACCTACGAGCAGTACTTC
CDR3 protein: CAIRSDRGTYEQYF
J gene: TRBJ2-7
D gene: TRBD1
V gene: TRBV10-3
clone size: NA

CDR3 DNA: TGTGCCAGCAGGCGGACTAGGAGGGGCATAGGTGGGCCAGATACGCAGTATTTT
CDR3 protein: CASRRTRRGIGGPDTQYF
J gene: TRBJ2-3
D gene: TRBD2
V gene: TRBV27
clone size: few

CDR3 DNA: TGTGCCAGCAGCTTAGGAGGGACCCCAGATACGCAGTATTTT
CDR3 protein: CASSLGGTPDTQYF
J gene: TRBJ2-3
D gene: NA
V gene: TRBV7-9
clone size: NA

CDR3 DNA: TGTGCCAGTAGTACGACGGACGGGAGCTATAGCAATCAGCCCCAGCATTTT
CDR3 protein: CASSTTDGSYSNQPQHF
J gene: TRBJ1-5
D gene: NA
V gene: TRBV19
clone size: NA

CDR3 DNA: TGTGCCAGCAGTTACCGAGGGGCAGGGAGCTCCTACGAGCAGTACTTC
CDR3 protein: CASSYRGAGSSYEQYF
J gene: TRBJ2-7
D gene: NA
V gene: TRBV6-2/TRBV6-3
clone size: NA

CDR3 DNA: TGTGCCAGTACCCCTACAGGGGGGGGCAATCAGCCCCAGCATTTT
CDR3 protein: CASTPTGGGNQPQHF
J gene: TRBJ1-5
D gene: TRBD1
V gene: TRBV19
clone size: NA

CDR3 DNA: TGTGCCAGCAGCTTTCCGGGACTACCCAGGGATGAGCAGTTCTTC
CDR3 protein: CASSFPGLPRDEQFF
J gene: TRBJ2-1
D gene: TRBD2
V gene: TRBV7-2
clone size: NA

CDR3 DNA: TGTGCCAGCAGCCCCGAGGGAAAACTGTTTTTT
CDR3 protein: CASSPEGKLFF
J gene: TRBJ1-4
D gene: NA
V gene: TRBV11-3
clone size: NA

CDR3 DNA: TGTGCCAGTCGAGGACAGCGATCTAACTATGGCTACACCTTC
CDR3 protein: CASRGQRSNYGYTF
J gene: TRBJ1-2
D gene: NA
V gene: TRBV19
clone size: NA

CDR3 DNA: TGCGCCAGCAGCTTGCGCGTCCCAGATACGCAGTATTTT
CDR3 protein: CASSLRVPDTQYF
J gene: TRBJ2-3
D gene: NA
V gene: TRBV5-1
clone size: NA

CDR3 DNA: TGTGCCAGCAGCTGGGACAGGGATGTTGAAGCTTTCTTT
CDR3 protein: CASSWDRDVEAFF
J gene: TRBJ1-1
D gene: TRBD1
V gene: TRBV11-1
clone size: NA